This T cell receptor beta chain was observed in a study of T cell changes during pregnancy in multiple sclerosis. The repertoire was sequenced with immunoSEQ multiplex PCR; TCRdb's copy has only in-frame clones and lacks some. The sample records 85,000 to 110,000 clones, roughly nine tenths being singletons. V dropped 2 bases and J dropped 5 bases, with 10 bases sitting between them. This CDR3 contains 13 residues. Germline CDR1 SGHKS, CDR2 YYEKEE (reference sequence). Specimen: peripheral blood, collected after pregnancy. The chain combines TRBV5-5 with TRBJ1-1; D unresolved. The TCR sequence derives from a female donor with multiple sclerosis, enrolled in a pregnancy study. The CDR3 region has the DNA TGTGCCAGCAGCTTTTTCACCGGGACTGAAGCTTTCTTT. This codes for CASSFFTGTEAFF.